Detailed here is one T cell receptor (beta chain). Antigen specificity is unknown. TCRdb re-called the reads with MiXCR, one entry per CDR3 protein. The sample shows 370,000 or so distinct CDR3 sequences, around a third of them seen only once. These data belong to a study of T cell repertoires in cytomegalovirus infection. Study in general: HLA-B-restricted CMV epitopes that are well studied were used alongside recently identified HLA-C-restricted ones. Matching HLA type and CMV infection were both indicated by public TCR beta signatures.

The CDR3 has 13 amino acids. CDR1 is MNHEY, CDR2 SVGEGT, per germline. V lost 10 bases and J lost 2; bases outside the gene matches: 7. General observations from the study: HLA-C-restricted CMV-specific TCR beta clonotypes were dominant in the ex vivo response.

This receptor was identified in a human donor in good health (CMV status not recorded). Some clones in this sample may be carry-over from other donors' samples. The starting material was cultured PBMCs, obtained from culture after CMV antigen stimulation. The chain uses TRBV6-2 or TRBV6-3 and TRBJ1-2; TRBD1 matches 7 bases. The chain's CDR3 is CATTGQRNYGYTF. The CDR3 DNA reads as TGTGCCACCACGGGACAGAGAAACTATGGCTACACCTTC.